This T cell receptor beta chain originates from a study of T cells in Graves' hyperthyroidism and ophthalmopathy. This CDR3 contains 17 residues. From germline, CDR1 is KGHDR and CDR2 SFDVKD. TCR beta CDR3 sequences were amplified from RNA transcripts. HTBI primers were employed in a first-round RT-PCR of the TCR CDR3. Each CDR3 protein is one row after TCRdb ran MiXCR on the multiplex PCR reads. The table records roughly 500,000 distinct CDR3 sequences, about 46% of them present only once. As for this clonotype: What it binds is not known. At one end the junction does not follow the germline gene, possibly because of a read error.

Exclusion criteria comprised uncontrolled infection, other autoimmune disease, pregnancy or lactation. Study-level findings and limits: Ophthalmopathy onset followed model prediction by a median around 6.9 months. Most clonotypes expanded in thyroid above 0.001 were likewise present in blood.

The sequenced sample was peripheral blood or thyroid tissue (not recorded which). The TCR originated in an adult woman with Graves' disease, either hyperthyroidism or ophthalmopathy (not recorded which). V gene TRBV24-1 combines with J gene TRBJ1-1; 7 positions agree with TRBD1. The CDR3 nucleotides read TGTGCCACCAGTGAGCCTACTAACCTGACAGGGAACACTGGAGCTTTCTTT. Translation gives CATSEPTNLTGNTGAFF.